The 14 T cell receptor beta chains presented below share a single source sample, sequenced in a study of cytomegalovirus exposure and HLA in healthy donors. PCR was performed using 60 Vbeta and 13 Jbeta primers. The data were produced by immunoSEQ multiplex PCR, yet TCRdb's version contains in-frame clones alone and is incomplete. The table lists 100,000 to 150,000 clones, around 80% of them singletons. Sequencing was performed on PBMCs. The receptors shown here come from a woman in her fifties or sixties in good health and CMV-seronegative.

The chain uses TRBV5-1 and TRBJ2-2; tentative D call: TRBD2 (6 bases). Between the trimmed V and J ends, which lost 0 bases and 3 bases, there was a span of 9 bases. The germline V gene has CDR1 SGHRS and CDR2 YFSETQ. The CDR3 covers 15 residues. This CDR3 reads CASSLGGVDTGELFF. CDR3 DNA: TGCGCCAGCAGCTTGGGCGGGGTCGACACCGGGGAGCTGTTTTTT.

This rearrangement joins TRBV6-5 to TRBJ1-2, with D hard to call. The CDR3 is made up of 15 amino acids. Trimming took off 3 bases at V and 6 bases at J, with 17 bases between the two ends. The germline V gene encodes CDR1 MNHEY and CDR2 SVGAGI. The CDR3 coding sequence is TGTGCCAGCAGTTATGCCCCAGTAACTAGGGATGGCTACACCTTC. Its protein is CASSYAPVTRDGYTF.

The chain couples TRBV5-1 to TRBJ2-4, with 8 positions matching TRBD1. Germline V CDR1 and CDR2: SGHRS, YFSETQ. This CDR3 has 19 amino acids. V shed 4 bases, J shed 0 bases, and the junction held 15 bases outside the gene matches. As DNA, the CDR3 is TGCGCCAGCAGCCGCCTAAGACAGGGGTCGGGACTAGCCAAAAACATTCAGTACTTC. This gives the protein CASSRLRQGSGLAKNIQYF.

The chain joins TRBV4-1 to TRBJ2-3, with 9 bases identical to TRBD2. V dropped 1 base and J dropped 2; count of bases not matched to a gene: 4. Germline lookup yields CDR1 MGHRA and CDR2 YSYEKL. CDR3 length equals 16 residues. For the CDR3, the DNA is TGCGCCAGCAGCCAAGGGGCGGGAGGGTTCACAGATACGCAGTATTTT. It translates to CASSQGAGGFTDTQYF.

V usage is TRBV5-4 and J usage is TRBJ1-1; no clear D. The CDR3 loop spans 15 amino acids. Looked up from germline, CDR1 is SGHNT and CDR2 is YYREEE (reference sequence). Between the trimmed V and J ends, which lost 0 bases and 1 base, there was a span of 10 bases. This CDR3 reads CASSLAGSENTEAFF. The DNA of the CDR3 is TGTGCCAGCAGCTTGGCTGGCAGCGAGAACACTGAAGCTTTCTTT.

This chain joins TRBV6-1 and TRBJ2-4, with D uncertain. This CDR3 has 15 amino acids. Per the germline V gene, CDR1 is MNHNS and CDR2 is SASEGT. V was trimmed by 6 bases and J by 0 bases, leaving 12 bases between them. CDR3 in amino acids: CASRALTGAKNIQYF. The CDR3 DNA reads TGTGCCAGCAGAGCTCTGACGGGAGCCAAAAACATTCAGTACTTC.

The V and J genes are TRBV7-9 and TRBJ2-7; 13 bases are a match to TRBD2. The CDR3 has 17 residues. The germline gives CDR1 SEHNR, CDR2 FQNEAQ (reference sequence). After removal of 2 bases from V and 1 base from J, the junction contained 5 bases not matched to a gene. The CDR3 nucleotides read TGTGCCAGCAGCTTATCGGGGACTAGCGGGGTTTCCTACGAGCAGTACGTC. Protein: CASSLSGTSGVSYEQYV.

The chain carries TRBV18 and TRBJ1-5, with 7 nucleotides matching TRBD1. The CDR3 has 15 residues. The V and J ends lost 3 bases and 5 bases, in that order; junction bases with no gene match: 7. From germline, CDR1 is KGHSH and CDR2 LQKENI. Written as DNA, the CDR3 is TGTGCCAGCTCACCGAACACAGGGGCCTATCAGCCCCAGCATTTT. Encoded protein: CASSPNTGAYQPQHF.

The rearrangement uses TRBV6-5 and TRBJ2-7; 8 nucleotides align to TRBD1. The CDR3 totals 14 residues. Trimming took 2 bases from V and 0 from J; bases not matched to a gene: 0. Germline V gene data show CDR1 as MNHEY and CDR2 as SVGAGI. CDR3 loop: CASSYDRGSYEQYV. The CDR3, as DNA: TGTGCCAGCAGTTACGACAGGGGCTCCTACGAGCAGTACGTC.

The chain is built from TRBV19 and TRBJ2-7; 9 bases fit TRBD1. V trimming: 3 bases; J trimming: 5 bases; junction bases outside the gene matches: 8. The CDR3 loop spans 15 amino acids. CDR1 and CDR2 from the germline V gene are LNHDA and SQIVND (reference sequence). In DNA form, the CDR3 reads TGTGCCAGTAGTATGAGGGGACAGGGTAGCCACGAGCAGTACGTC. Amino acids: CASSMRGQGSHEQYV.

The CDR3 DNA sequence: TGTGCCAGCAGCGGACAGGGGGCGGTGGGCCAAGAGACCCAGTACTTC. Translating it yields CASSGQGAVGQETQYF. The chain links TRBV2 to TRBJ2-5, with 11 bases lining up with TRBD1. V shed 6 bases and J 1 base; nucleotides not matched to a gene: 7. CDR1 is SNHLY, CDR2 FYNNEI, per germline. This CDR3 has 16 amino acids.

This clone appeared a single time. V gene TRBV2 combines with J gene TRBJ2-5; 8 nucleotides line up with TRBD2. Per the germline V gene, CDR1 is SNHLY and CDR2 is FYNNEI. The CDR3 has 11 amino acids. Unmatched junction bases numbered 1, after V lost 10 bases and J lost 3 bases. The CDR3 is CAIGGEETQYF. CDR3 DNA sequence: TGTGCCATCGGGGGGGAAGAGACCCAGTACTTC.

V and J are TRBV6-4 and TRBJ2-3; 12 nucleotides match TRBD2. The CDR3 runs to 17 residues. The V segment lost 8 bases and the J segment 4 bases; nucleotides outside the gene matches: 13. From germline, CDR1 is MRHNA and CDR2 SNTAGT. CDR3 coding DNA: TGTGCCAGCTCCGCAACCCTAGCGGGAGGGCCTTCAGATACGCAGTATTTT. This codes for CASSATLAGGPSDTQYF.

The chain uses TRBV18 and TRBJ1-1; 8 bases are a match to TRBD1. The CDR3 length is 15 residues. Germline assignment: CDR1 KGHSH and CDR2 LQKENI. V trimming: 4 bases; J trimming: 3 bases; junction bases outside the gene matches: 7. The chain's CDR3 is CASSLRTGRDTEAFF. The CDR3 nucleotides are TGTGCCAGCTCACTTAGGACAGGGAGAGACACTGAAGCTTTCTTT. Variable domain in full (rest from reference TRBV18 and TRBJ1-1): NAGVMQNPRHLVRRRGQEARLRCSPMKGHSHVYWYRQLPEEGLKFMVYLQKENIIDESGMPKERFSAEFPKEGPSILRIQQVVRGDSAAYFCASSLRTGRDTEAFFGQGTRLTVV.